A selection of T cell receptor beta chains follows, all from one sample in a study of blood T cell repertoires in COVID-19. This table comes from immunoSEQ multiplex PCR, and its TCRdb copy is limited to in-frame clones, with some not included. The sample comprises around 320,000 clones, almost 90% of which are singletons, and around 4.5% rests with the top ten. The sample consisted of PBMCs or T cells enriched from blood (not recorded which). The receptor set was obtained from a woman under 30 with acute COVID-19. The CDR3 runs from the conserved cysteine through the conserved F or W. A D gene is named only where the DNA matches it firmly. Size tells how often a clone was seen (once, few, many) or the class of an expanded clone, and some rows leave it out.

size	V	J	D	CDR3	DNA
.	TRBV24-1	TRBJ1-1	.	CATSAGQSTEAFF	TGTGCCACCAGTGCCGGACAGAGCACTGAAGCTTTCTTT
.	TRBV28	TRBJ1-3	.	CASSLYNSYSGNTIYF	TGTGCCAGCAGTTTATATAACAGTTACTCTGGAAACACCATATATTTT
.	TRBV7-9	TRBJ1-1	.	CASSYRNTEAFF	TGTGCCAGCAGCTATCGGAACACTGAAGCTTTCTTT
.	TRBV6-1	TRBJ2-3	.	CASSEAQQGTDTQYF	TGTGCCAGCAGTGAAGCGCAGCAGGGAACCGATACGCAGTATTTT
.	TRBV6-5	TRBJ1-4	.	CASSGRGLGEKLFF	TGTGCCAGCAGCGGACGGGGTCTTGGGGAAAAACTGTTTTTT
.	TRBV2	TRBJ2-1	TRBD2	CATLGGRAFNEQFF	TGTGCCACCCTAGGCGGGAGGGCCTTTAATGAGCAGTTCTTC
.	TRBV30	TRBJ2-5	TRBD2	CAWSVRAGGLETQYF	TGTGCCTGGAGTGTAAGGGCGGGAGGCTTGGAGACCCAGTACTTC
.	TRBV28	TRBJ2-5	TRBD1	CASSRTGGQETQYF	TGTGCCAGCAGTCGGACAGGGGGCCAAGAGACCCAGTACTTC
.	TRBV5-4	TRBJ2-3	TRBD2	CASSFTLAGDSTDTQYF	TGTGCCAGCAGCTTTACGCTAGCGGGGGATAGCACAGATACGCAGTATTTT
.	TRBV19	TRBJ2-1	.	CASSIGSSAYNEQFF	TGTGCCAGTAGTATCGGGTCGTCAGCGTACAATGAGCAGTTCTTC
.	TRBV5-4	TRBJ2-1	TRBD2	CASSFKRETHNEQFF	TGTGCCAGCAGCTTTAAGCGGGAGACCCACAATGAGCAGTTCTTC
.	TRBV10-2	TRBJ2-1	.	CASNSLTGEQFF	TGCGCCAGCAATTCCTTAACAGGGGAGCAGTTCTTC
.	TRBV19	TRBJ2-5	.	CASSMQKQETQYF	TGTGCCAGTAGTATGCAGAAACAAGAGACCCAGTACTTC
once	TRBV5-1	TRBJ2-5	.	CASSFPGKETQYF	TGCGCCAGCAGCTTCCCAGGAAAAGAGACCCAGTACTTC
.	TRBV28	TRBJ1-2	.	CASSVLTPYGYTF	TGTGCCAGCAGCGTTCTAACCCCCTATGGCTACACCTTC
.	TRBV11-2	TRBJ2-1	.	CASSHTSLWQFF	TGTGCCAGCAGCCATACTAGCTTGTGGCAGTTCTTC
.	TRBV27	TRBJ2-7	TRBD1	CASSLVGQGAYEQYF	TGTGCCAGCAGTTTAGTGGGACAGGGCGCCTACGAGCAGTACTTC
few	TRBV2	TRBJ1-2	TRBD1	CASSEQGAGYGYTF	TGTGCCAGCAGTGAACAGGGGGCTGGCTATGGCTACACCTTC
.	TRBV29-1	TRBJ1-2	TRBD1	CSVGDRNYGYTF	TGCAGCGTGGGGGACAGAAACTATGGCTACACCTTC
.	TRBV6-5	TRBJ2-1	TRBD2	CASSYSVAGAYNEQFF	TGTGCCAGCAGTTACTCCGTAGCGGGAGCTTACAATGAGCAGTTCTTC
.	TRBV18	TRBJ1-5	TRBD1	CASSPGQVNQPQHF	TGTGCCAGCTCACCGGGACAGGTTAATCAGCCCCAGCATTTT
once	TRBV30	TRBJ1-6	TRBD1	CAWTGQGSSPLHF	TGTGCCTGGACTGGACAGGGATCCTCACCCCTCCACTTT
.	TRBV15	TRBJ2-3	TRBD1	CATSRVVGQGIYTQYF	TGTGCCACCAGCAGAGTAGTTGGACAGGGGATTTATACGCAGTATTTT
.	TRBV7-9	TRBJ2-2	TRBD2	CASSYLAGGGELFF	TGTGCCAGCAGCTACCTAGCGGGCGGCGGGGAGCTGTTTTTT
.	TRBV6-1	TRBJ2-7	TRBD2	CASSEWRGVGLAGEVEQYF	TGTGCCAGCAGTGAATGGAGGGGAGTCGGACTAGCGGGAGAAGTCGAGCAGTACTTC
.	TRBV24-1	TRBJ2-2	TRBD1	CATKDRSNTGELFF	TGTGCCACCAAGGACAGGTCTAACACCGGGGAGCTGTTTTTT
few	TRBV5-1	TRBJ1-3	.	CASSPTVSGNTIYF	TGCGCCAGCAGCCCGACAGTCTCTGGAAACACCATATATTTT
once	TRBV27	TRBJ2-7	TRBD2	CASSRSKTSGRSNEQYF	TGTGCCAGCAGTCGATCCAAGACTAGCGGGAGATCAAACGAGCAGTACTTC
.	TRBV7-7	TRBJ1-2	TRBD1	CASRKPRQGRVNYGYTF	TGTGCTAGCAGAAAACCCAGACAGGGGAGGGTTAACTATGGCTACACCTTC
.	TRBV5-4	TRBJ1-2	.	CASSLDGNYGYTF	TGTGCCAGCAGCTTGGACGGGAACTATGGCTACACCTTC
.	TRBV9	TRBJ2-1	.	CASSVVAEAYSEQFF	TGTGCCAGCAGCGTAGTGGCAGAAGCCTACAGCGAGCAGTTCTTC
.	TRBV3-1/TRBV3-2	TRBJ2-1	TRBD2	CASSQGVLAGGPVEQFF	TGTGCCAGCAGCCAAGGTGTACTTGCGGGAGGGCCGGTTGAGCAGTTCTTC
.	TRBV6-5	TRBJ2-1	.	CASSPGQNEQFF	TGTGCCAGCAGCCCCGGACAGAATGAGCAGTTCTTC
.	TRBV4-1	TRBJ1-2	.	CASSHDSLLSTF	TGCGCCAGCAGCCATGACAGCCTCCTCTCGACCTTC
.	TRBV28	TRBJ2-1	TRBD2	CASSHLPGLAVYNEQFF	TGTGCCAGCAGCCACCTACCGGGACTAGCGGTGTACAATGAGCAGTTCTTC
.	TRBV14	TRBJ2-1	.	CASSHARALLDEQFF	TGTGCCAGCAGCCACGCCAGGGCCTTACTGGATGAGCAGTTCTTC
.	TRBV6-5	TRBJ2-7	.	CASSYSTGGDYEQYF	TGTGCCAGCAGTTACTCCACAGGTGGGGACTACGAGCAGTACTTC
.	TRBV9	TRBJ1-1	.	CASSVVTVSTEAFF	TGTGCCAGCAGCGTAGTGACAGTGAGCACTGAAGCTTTCTTT
.	TRBV2	TRBJ2-1	TRBD2	CASSVGTSGYNEQFF	TGTGCCAGCAGTGTTGGGACTAGCGGATACAATGAGCAGTTCTTC
once	TRBV28	TRBJ2-3	TRBD2	CASSPWGGTDTQYF	TGTGCCAGCAGTCCCTGGGGAGGGACAGATACGCAGTATTTT
.	TRBV29-1	TRBJ1-2	TRBD1	CSAPDRGLDGYTF	TGCAGCGCCCCGGACAGGGGGCTCGATGGCTACACCTTC
once	TRBV6-5	TRBJ1-5	TRBD1	CASVTTGVGQPQHF	TGTGCCAGCGTAACGACAGGGGTGGGACAGCCCCAGCATTTT